A selection of T cell receptor beta chains follows, all from one sample in a study of CD8 T cells in Susac syndrome. TCRdb passed the immunoSEQ multiplex PCR reads through MiXCR, listing each CDR3 protein once. Of fewer than 100,000 distinct CDR3 sequences listed, over 75% are singletons. The specimen sequenced was CD8+ T cells from PBMCs. The receptor source for this set is a human donor with multiple sclerosis. Both conserved end residues are part of each CDR3. The D gene is left open where the match is weak. Some rows mark clone size as missing; the rest say once, few, many or name a class of expanded clone.

J | D | V | length | size | DNA | CDR3
TRBJ1-3 | . | TRBV3-1 | 16 | . | TGTGCCAGCAGCCAAGATAGCTATTACTCTGGAAACACCATATATTTT | CASSQDSYYSGNTIYF
TRBJ2-1 | . | TRBV4-1 | 11 | . | TGCGCCAGCAGCCAAGCTAATGAGCAGTTCTTC | CASSQANEQFF
TRBJ1-2 | TRBD1 | TRBV7-9 | 14 | . | TGTGCCAGCAGCGCGGGACAGGGGGCGGCTGGCTACACCTTC | CASSAGQGAAGYTF
TRBJ2-3 | . | TRBV5-8 | 16 | . | TGTGCCAGCACCCCGGCGGCCGGAACGAACACAGATACGCAGTATTTT | CASTPAAGTNTDTQYF
TRBJ2-3 | . | TRBV24-1 | 12 | . | TGTGCCACCTCTTGGGGAACAGATACGCAGTATTTT | CATSWGTDTQYF
TRBJ1-3 | . | TRBV25-1 | 16 | once | TGTGCCAGCAGTGACCATACAGGATCGGGGGGAAACACCATATATTTT | CASSDHTGSGGNTIYF
TRBJ2-7 | TRBD1 | TRBV5-6 | 14 | . | TGTGCCAGCAGAACCGGGACAGGTTATAACGAGCAGTACTTC | CASRTGTGYNEQYF
TRBJ2-7 | . | TRBV3-1 | 17 | once | TGTGCCAGCAGCCACCCCGGACTGAGAGAAAATCCCTACGAGCAGTACTTC | CASSHPGLRENPYEQYF
TRBJ2-1 | . | TRBV20-1 | 13 | . | TGCAGTGTTTTCCCCTCAGGGCCCCATGAGCAGTTCTTC | CSVFPSGPHEQFF
TRBJ2-7 | TRBD2 | TRBV10-3 | 15 | . | TGTGCCATCAGTGAATCCACTAGCGGACCTTACGAGCAGTACTTC | CAISESTSGPYEQYF
TRBJ2-7 | . | TRBV12-3/TRBV12-4 | 12 | once | TGTGCCAGCAGTTTAGAGTTCCACGAGCAGTACTTC | CASSLEFHEQYF
TRBJ2-1 | TRBD1 | TRBV5-6 | 15 | . | TGTGCCAGCAGCTCCGGGGACAGGGGGCCCGATGAGCAGTTCTTC | CASSSGDRGPDEQFF
TRBJ1-2 | . | TRBV28 | 16 | . | TGTGCCAGCAGTTTATTTGGGGACGTAACAAATTATGGCTACACCTTC | CASSLFGDVTNYGYTF
TRBJ1-2 | . | TRBV7-9 | 15 | once | TGTGCCAGCCAGACAATGGGGGGGGACTTACGGCGCTACACCTTC | CASQTMGGDLRRYTF
TRBJ2-5 | TRBD2 | TRBV28 | 14 | . | TGTGCCAGCAGTTTACAAGCGGGAGAAGAGACCCAGTACTTC | CASSLQAGEETQYF